What follows is one TCR beta chain and its context. This clone was seen only once. Which antigen it targets is not known. Per-base qualities were not stored, and no clone one base away is much larger. This sample is drawn from a study of blood T cell repertoires in COVID-19 (TCRdb year 2020). Study-wide context: The collaborator samples originated in the United States, Italy and Spain and spanned the acute and convalescent phases of COVID-19. The material from the prospective study consisted of cDNA or gDNA derived from T cells, B-cell-depleted T cells, or PBMCs. Deeply sampled blood TCRbeta repertoires from subjects exposed to, actively infected with, or recovered from COVID-19 were included in the dataset. The repertoires were released in a freely available public database meant as a resource for research on the immune response to SARS-CoV-2. Samples came from the ongoing ImmuneRACE study (first 160 participants) plus 1,254 subjects from 6 global collaborators. The sample metadata nearly always contained a de-identified subject ID, COVID-19 status, age in years and sex. Where available, HLA class I and class II types were taken from metadata supplied by the sample provider and were not determined by assay-based typing.

TCRbeta CDR3 regions were amplified from genomic DNA using the immunoSEQ Assay, a bias-controlled multiplex PCR. In the authors' own workflow: The number of nucleated cells in each sample was estimated by amplification of reference gene primers within the assay. To quantify the absolute abundance of each unique TCRbeta CDR3 rearrangement, sequence reads were collapsed and filtered. Productive Simpson clonality was computed per sample as the square root of Simpson's diversity index over productive rearrangements. TCRdb limited this immuneACCESS table to in-frame rearrangements with V and J called. A share of clones is missing; checked studies link under half to unresolved V genes, and the rest is unexplained. V and J calls and clone size are as listed in that table; D and trimming were resolved from the DNA. A total of 200,000 to 250,000 clones appear in this sample, nearly 85% of them only once. The top ten clones comprise 1.3% of the sample.

As encoded in the germline V gene, CDR1 is MNHEY while CDR2 is SVGAGI. The CDR3 numbers 11 residues from cysteine through phenylalanine. Only the CDR3 DNA is retained, 33 bases long and in frame from the first base. Between the V and J ends, shortened by 8 bases and 8 bases respectively, the junction contains 12 bases. At one collaborating source in Seattle, patients were enrolled during active infection and were followed longitudinally through the course of disease. Collaborating institutions collected whole blood in K2EDTA tubes following their own protocols. For TCRbeta analysis, collaborator samples were shipped as frozen whole blood, as isolated PBMCs, or as DNA extracted from either sample type. The investigation overall reported the following: The amount of clinical and demographic metadata varied by source and participant and was provided uncurated.

This TCR was sampled from a woman aged 25 to 45 with COVID-19, enrolled during active disease. Sequenced sample: peripheral blood. The chain is encoded by TRBV6-5 joined to TRBJ1-2; a tentative D match to TRBD1 spans 5 bases. Here is the DNA: TGTGCCAGCCAGGGCCTCGGGGGCTACACCTTC. Its protein reads: CASQGLGGYTF.